The 3 T cell receptor beta chains below all came from one sample that was sequenced in a study of Graves' ophthalmopathy and Graves' hyperthyroidism. Investigators amplified TCR beta CDR3 regions from RNA transcripts. RT-PCR with HTBI primers came first, then second-round multiplex PCR. MiXCR was run by TCRdb on the multiplex PCR reads, yielding one entry per CDR3 protein. The sample shows over 500,000 distinct CDR3 sequences, 22% of them seen only once. Sequencing used peripheral blood. These receptors came from a woman aged 18-30 years with stable Graves' hyperthyroidism. Some clones in this sample may be carry-over from other donors' samples.

This clonotype has at least ten counts. V usage is TRBV5-1 and J usage is TRBJ2-7, with D hard to call. The CDR3 has 15 residues. The germline V gene has CDR1 SGHRS and CDR2 YFSETQ. V lost 0 bases and J lost 4, with 14 bases in between. CDR3 sequence reads: CASSLGVGVFYEQYF. The CDR3 DNA sequence: TGCGCCAGCAGCTTGGGGGTCGGAGTCTTTTACGAGCAGTACTTC.

This clonotype was counted ten times or more. This sequence joins TRBV2 and TRBJ1-2; D is possibly TRBD1 (6 bases). Trimming left V 10 bases short and J 1 base short, with 13 bases between. The CDR3 covers 13 residues. In germline, CDR1 is SNHLY, CDR2 FYNNEI. CDR3 DNA sequence: TGTGCCATCAGGGGCGGAATTAACTATGGCTACACCTTC. This gives the protein CAIRGGINYGYTF.

The J gene is TRBJ1-2, the V gene TRBV10-3; the D gene is possibly TRBD1 (5 bases). Germline V gene sequence: CDR1 ENHRY, CDR2 SYGVKD. This CDR3 contains 15 residues. The germline V and J ends were trimmed by 6 bases and 2 bases, with 16 bases remaining between them. The CDR3 bases are TGTGCCATCAGGGGTTTAAACAGGACCAACTATGGCTACACCTTC. It specifies CAIRGLNRTNYGYTF.